This passage covers 8 T cell receptor beta chains from one sample sequenced in a study of blood T cell repertoires in COVID-19. Here immunoSEQ multiplex PCR was the method, and the copy in TCRdb shows in-frame clones only, minus some. The table includes about 130,000 clones, approximately 85% detected once. Sequencing was carried out using peripheral blood. These receptors all stem from a human donor in a cohort sampled during active COVID-19.

The V gene is TRBV6-2 or TRBV6-3, the J gene TRBJ2-7; TRBD1 aligns across 8 bases. Germline V gene lookup returns CDR1 MNHEY and CDR2 SVGEGT. The CDR3 contains 16 residues. With V trimmed by 3 bases and J by 5 bases, 12 bases remained unmatched. The CDR3 reads CASSYLQDRAFHEQYF. The CDR3 DNA reads TGTGCCAGCAGTTATCTTCAGGACAGGGCCTTCCACGAGCAGTACTTC.

The chain uses TRBV11-2 and TRBJ2-7; no clear D gene. CDR1 is SGHAT and CDR2 is FQNNGV in the germline V gene. The CDR3 covers 11 residues. Trimming pared 5 bases from V and 2 bases from J, leaving 4 bases between. The CDR3 loop is CASSLTYEQYF. The CDR3 coding sequence is TGTGCCAGCAGCCTAACCTACGAGCAGTACTTC.

The V gene is TRBV30, the J gene TRBJ1-1; D is uncertain. Looked up from germline, CDR1 is GTSNPN and CDR2 is SVGIG (reference sequence). The CDR3 runs to 14 residues. Trimming removed 2 bases at V and 0 bases at J, with 10 bases between. DNA for the CDR3: TGTGCCTGGAGTCTAACCGGGGTGAACACTGAAGCTTTCTTT. This translates into CAWSLTGVNTEAFF.

The chain couples TRBV25-1 to TRBJ1-1, with D hard to call. The CDR3 runs to 12 residues. Germline CDR1 is MGHDK and CDR2 is SYGVNS. V was trimmed by 7 bases and J by 3 bases, leaving 9 bases between them. For the CDR3, the DNA is TGTGCCAGCAAAGATCAGTACACTGAAGCTTTCTTT. Translating it yields CASKDQYTEAFF.

This clone was found a few times. The rearrangement uses TRBV4-1 and TRBJ2-7; D is perhaps TRBD2 (7 bases). The ends were cut back, 2 bases at V and 5 bases at J, with 16 bases in the middle. This CDR3 region has 15 residues. Germline CDR1 reads MGHRA; CDR2 reads YSYEKL. CDR3 nucleotides: TGCGCCAGCAGCCAACCCTTAGGGGGGGGGCACGAGCAGTACTTC. Protein product: CASSQPLGGGHEQYF.

The chain carries TRBV10-3 and TRBJ2-1; TRBD2 agrees at 8 bases. The length of the CDR3 is 14 residues. Trimming cost V 4 bases and J 6 bases; bases outside gene matches: 5. Germline V gives CDR1 ENHRY, CDR2 SYGVKD. The CDR3: CAISGGSGANEQFF. In DNA, the CDR3 is TGTGCCATCAGTGGGGGTAGCGGGGCCAATGAGCAGTTCTTC.

The rearrangement joins TRBV2 to TRBJ2-5, with 9 bases that match TRBD1. V shed 7 bases, J shed 5 bases, and the junction held 8 bases outside the gene matches. Germline CDR1 and CDR2: SNHLY and FYNNEI. This CDR3 has 14 residues. The CDR3 region is CASTRDRVMETQYF. CDR3 coding DNA: TGTGCCAGCACCAGGGACAGGGTGATGGAGACCCAGTACTTC.

This clone was seen a handful of times. The V and J genes are TRBV5-6 and TRBJ2-7, with 7 bases aligning to TRBD1. The CDR3 spans 14 residues. Trimming removed 4 bases from V and 0 bases from J; junction bases left unmatched: 4. CDR1 SGHDT and CDR2 YYEEEE come from the germline V gene. For the CDR3, the DNA is TGTGCCAGCAGCCTCGGGACAGACTCCTACGAGCAGTACTTC. The encoded protein is CASSLGTDSYEQYF. Drawing the rest from reference TRBV5-6 and TRBJ2-7, the complete variable domain is DAGVTQSPTHLIKTRGQQVTLRCSPKSGHDTVSWYQQALGQGPQFIFQYYEEEERQRGNFPDRFSGHQFPNYSSELNVNALLLGDSALYLCASSLGTDSYEQYFGPGTRLTVT.